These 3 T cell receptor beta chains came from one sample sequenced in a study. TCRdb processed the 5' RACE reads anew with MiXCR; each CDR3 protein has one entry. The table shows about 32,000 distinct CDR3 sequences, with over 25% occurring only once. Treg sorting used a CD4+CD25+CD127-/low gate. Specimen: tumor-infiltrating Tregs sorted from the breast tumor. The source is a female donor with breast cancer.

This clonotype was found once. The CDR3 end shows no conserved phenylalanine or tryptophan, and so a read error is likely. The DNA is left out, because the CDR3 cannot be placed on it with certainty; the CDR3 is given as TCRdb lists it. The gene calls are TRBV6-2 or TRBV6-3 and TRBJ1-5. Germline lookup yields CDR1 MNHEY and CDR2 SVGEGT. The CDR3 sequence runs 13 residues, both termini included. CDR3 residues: CASSYPKAQPQNL.

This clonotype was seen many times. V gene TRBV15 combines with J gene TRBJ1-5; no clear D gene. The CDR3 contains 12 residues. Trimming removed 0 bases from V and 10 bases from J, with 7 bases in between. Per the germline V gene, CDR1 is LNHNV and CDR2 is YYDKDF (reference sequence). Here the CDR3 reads CATSRDADPQHF. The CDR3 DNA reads TGTGCCACCAGCAGAGATGCAGACCCCCAGCATTTT.

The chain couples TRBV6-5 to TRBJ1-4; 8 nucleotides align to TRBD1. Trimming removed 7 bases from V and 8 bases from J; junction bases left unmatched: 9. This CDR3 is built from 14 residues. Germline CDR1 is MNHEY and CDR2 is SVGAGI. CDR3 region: CASNPGTGEEKLFF. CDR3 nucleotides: TGTGCCAGCAACCCCGGGACAGGCGAAGAAAAACTGTTTTTT.